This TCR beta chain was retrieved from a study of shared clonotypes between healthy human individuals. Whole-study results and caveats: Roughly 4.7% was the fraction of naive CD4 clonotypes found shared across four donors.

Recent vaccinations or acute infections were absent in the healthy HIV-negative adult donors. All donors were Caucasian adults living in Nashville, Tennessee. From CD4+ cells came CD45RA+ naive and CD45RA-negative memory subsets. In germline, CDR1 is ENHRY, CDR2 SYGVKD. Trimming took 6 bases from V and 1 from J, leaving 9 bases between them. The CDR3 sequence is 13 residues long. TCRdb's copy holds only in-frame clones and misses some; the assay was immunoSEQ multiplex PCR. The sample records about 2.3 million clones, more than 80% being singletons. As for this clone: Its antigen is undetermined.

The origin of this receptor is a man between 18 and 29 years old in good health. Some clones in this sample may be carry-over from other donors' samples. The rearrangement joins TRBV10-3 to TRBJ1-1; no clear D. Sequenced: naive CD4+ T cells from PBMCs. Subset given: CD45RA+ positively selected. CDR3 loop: CAISGRWNTEAFF. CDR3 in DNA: TGTGCCATCAGCGGACGTTGGAACACTGAAGCTTTCTTT.